The 2 T cell receptor beta chains presented below share a single source sample, sequenced in a study of blood T cell repertoires in COVID-19. The protocol was immunoSEQ multiplex PCR, while the TCRdb copy is restricted to in-frame clones and leaves out a portion. The sample lists 70,000 to 75,000 clones; 70% to 85% were seen once. Sequences were obtained from peripheral blood. Receptors originate from a man aged 70-80 years with acute or convalescent COVID-19.

The V and J genes are TRBV15 and TRBJ1-1; D is possibly TRBD1 (6 bases). V lost 1 base and J lost 2, with 8 bases in between. There are 14 residues in the CDR3. Looked up from germline, CDR1 is LNHNV and CDR2 is YYDKDF (reference sequence). The DNA for the CDR3 is TGTGCCACCAGCAGAGGGACAGCTAACACTGAAGCTTTCTTT. As protein: CATSRGTANTEAFF.

The chain recombines TRBV6-5 with TRBJ2-7; 9 nucleotides match TRBD1. The CDR3 contains 13 residues. V dropped 5 bases and J dropped 6; count of bases not matched to a gene: 5. Per the germline V gene, CDR1 is MNHEY and CDR2 is SVGAGI. The CDR3 sequence is CASSRDRAVEQYF. CDR3 in DNA: TGTGCCAGCAGTCGGGACAGGGCGGTCGAGCAGTACTTC.